This T cell receptor (beta chain) originates from a study of blood T cell repertoires in COVID-19. Study-level background: Whether acute or convalescent, the COVID-19 samples came from the United States, Italy and Spain.

It was during active infection that Seattle patients were enrolled and then longitudinally followed. Original analysis: Estimation of nucleated cell counts was performed using reference gene primer amplification. The repertoire was sequenced with immunoSEQ multiplex PCR; TCRdb's copy has only in-frame clones and lacks some. The V and J calls and clone size are taken from that table; D and trimming were inferred from the DNA. The sample has approximately 120,000 clones, around nine tenths seen once. The germline gives CDR1 MDHEN, CDR2 SYDVKM. The CDR3 has 12 residues. V gave up 6 bases and J gave up 4 bases, with 10 bases separating them.

Sequenced input: peripheral blood. This sequence originates from a man between 50 and 59 years old with COVID-19, enrolled during active disease. The chain recombines TRBV28 with TRBJ2-7; D call uncertain. CDR3 nucleotides: TGTGCCAGCAGCTCCAGTAATTACGAGCAGTACGTC. Translated: CASSSSNYEQYV.